This T cell receptor beta chain was identified during a study of blood T cell repertoires in COVID-19. Study overall: PBMCs, B-cell-depleted T cells, or T cells were the source of the cDNA or gDNA that made up the material.

This CDR3 contains 15 residues. The germline V gene has CDR1 SGHRS and CDR2 YFSETQ. V was pared by 4 bases and J by 5 bases, with 9 bases of the junction left unmatched. How the authors handled the data: Researchers report that nucleated cell counts were estimated from reference gene primer amplification. TCRdb's table, derived via immunoSEQ multiplex PCR, lists solely in-frame clones and lacks some. V and J calls and clone size are as listed in that table; D and trimming were resolved from the DNA. The repertoire includes about 27,000 clones, roughly 82% of them detected once, and 1.8% sits in the top ten.

The clonotype originates from a man aged 80 or over with active or convalescent COVID-19. The chain joins TRBV5-1 to TRBJ2-3, with 8 positions matching TRBD1. Sequencing was done on a sample of peripheral blood. CDR3 loop: CASSARTGNGDTQYF. The CDR3 DNA follows: TGCGCCAGCAGCGCCCGGACAGGGAACGGAGATACGCAGTATTTT.